One sample yielded the 20 T cell receptor beta chains listed below, sequenced in a study of T cells in Graves' hyperthyroidism and ophthalmopathy. From RNA transcripts, TCR beta CDR3 regions were amplified. A first-round RT-PCR of the TCR CDR3 used the HTBI primer set. MiXCR was run by TCRdb on the multiplex PCR reads, yielding one entry per CDR3 protein. The sample contains about 480,000 distinct CDR3 sequences, around 15% of which appear only once. The source material was blood. The receptors stem from a woman between 18 and 29 years old with Graves' hyperthyroidism.

The sample holds many counts of this clonotype. The gene calls are TRBV5-6 and TRBJ2-1; D uncertain. CDR3 length: 11 residues. V gave up 2 bases and J gave up 8 bases, with 5 bases separating them. Germline CDR1 SGHDT, CDR2 YYEEEE. The CDR3: CASSFLDEQFF. The CDR3 DNA reads as TGTGCCAGCAGCTTCTTGGATGAGCAGTTCTTC.

Concerning this clonotype itself: A much larger clone is a single base away; this may be a read error. The rearrangement joins TRBV6-5 to TRBJ2-7; no firm D call. The CDR3 contains 12 residues. CDR1 is MNHEY, CDR2 SVGAGI, per germline. The CDR3 sequence is CAGSYPPHEQYV. DNA for the CDR3: TGTGCCGGCAGTTATCCCCCCCACGAGCAGTACGTC.

This clonotype has at least ten counts. The J gene is TRBJ2-1, the V gene TRBV12-3 or TRBV12-4; 10 nucleotides agree with TRBD2. The J segment lost 2 bases and the V segment lost 9 bases, leaving 4 bases of the junction unmatched. The length of the CDR3 is 14 residues. The CDR3 sequence is CASKLAGTYNEQFF. DNA of the CDR3: TGTGCCAGTAAACTAGCGGGAACCTACAATGAGCAGTTCTTC.

Remarks on this clonotype: The junction differs from germline at one of its ends, possibly a read error. The V and J genes are TRBV6-1 and TRBJ1-1, with D unresolved. In germline, CDR1 is MNHNS, CDR2 SASEGT. The CDR3 contains 14 residues. The CDR3 spells CASSPIEMNTEALF. DNA for the CDR3: TGTGCCAGCAGTCCCATAGAAATGAACACTGAAGCTCTCTTT.

This clonotype was picked up many times. This chain links TRBV30 with TRBJ2-5; D perhaps matches TRBD1 (6 bases). V was cut by 3 bases and J by 2 bases, with 13 bases left in between. The CDR3 is 14 amino acids. Germline V CDR1 and CDR2: GTSNPN, SVGIG (reference sequence). CDR3 bases: TGTGCCTGGAGGCAGAGGGGACATCAAGAGACCCAGTACTTC. Its translation: CAWRQRGHQETQYF.

This clonotype was counted at least ten times. The genes are TRBV27 and TRBJ1-5; possible D gene TRBD1, 5 bases. There are 13 residues in the CDR3. Germline V CDR1 and CDR2: MNHEY, SMNVEV (reference sequence). V was trimmed by 5 bases and J by 7 bases, leaving 12 bases between them. The CDR3: CASSHRGDQPQHF. The CDR3 bases are TGTGCCAGCAGTCACCGGGGGGACCAGCCCCAGCATTTT.

This clonotype came up many times. This chain uses TRBV20-1 with TRBJ1-2; the D gene is possibly TRBD1 (5 bases). CDR3 size: 12 residues. Per the germline V gene, CDR1 is DFQATT and CDR2 is SNEGSKA (reference sequence). V was cut by 5 bases and J by 0 bases, with 7 bases left in between. The CDR3 region is CSAPDTNYGYTF. The CDR3 DNA reads as TGCAGTGCTCCGGACACTAACTATGGCTACACCTTC.

This clonotype was counted many times. J is TRBJ2-5 and V is TRBV27, with TRBD2 matching 9 bases. CDR1 is MNHEY, CDR2 SMNVEV, per germline (reference sequence). The CDR3 has 18 amino acids. The junction had 20 bases not matched to a gene; V was cut back by 5 bases and J by 7 bases. CDR3 in DNA: TGTGCCAGCAGTCGAGAGGCTAGCGGGAACTTCCACCCGGGGACCCAGTACTTC. Translation: CASSREASGNFHPGTQYF.

Only a few counts were recorded for this clonotype. The chain combines TRBV5-1 with TRBJ2-2, with 7 bases lining up with TRBD1. V dropped 3 bases and J dropped 5; count of bases not matched to a gene: 10. CDR3 length: 16 amino acids. From germline, CDR1 is SGHRS and CDR2 YFSETQ. The CDR3: CASSSPTGITTGELFF. The DNA of the CDR3 is TGCGCCAGCAGCTCCCCGACAGGGATAACGACCGGGGAGCTGTTTTTT. The whole variable domain, remainder taken from reference TRBV5-1 and TRBJ2-2, is KAGVTQTPRYLIKTRGQQVTLSCSPISGHRSVSWYQQTPGQGLQFLFEYFSETQRNKGNFPGRFSGRQFSNSRSEMNVSTLELGDSALYLCASSSPTGITTGELFFGEGSRLTVL.

A few counts support this clonotype. V usage is TRBV5-8 and J usage is TRBJ2-5; 11 bases line up with TRBD1. The CDR3 spans 15 residues. The V gene end was trimmed by 2 bases and the J gene end by 5 bases; junction bases not matched to a gene: 5. Germline V lookup: CDR1 SGHTS, CDR2 YDEGEE. This chain's CDR3 is CASSFSGQGAETQYF. The DNA for the CDR3 is TGTGCCAGCAGCTTTTCCGGACAGGGGGCGGAGACCCAGTACTTC.

This clonotype was detected a few times. The chain recombines TRBV5-1 with TRBJ2-2; TRBD1 matches 9 bases. Germline V gives CDR1 SGHRS, CDR2 YFSETQ. V trimming: 4 bases; J trimming: 8 bases; junction bases outside the gene matches: 6. The CDR3 is 14 residues long. The CDR3 bases are TGCGCCAGCAGCGGGGGACAGGGTCGTGGGGAGCTGTTTTTT. Translated: CASSGGQGRGELFF.

This clonotype was seen at least ten times. This chain links TRBV29-1 with TRBJ1-1, with D hard to call. The germline V gene encodes CDR1 SQVTM and CDR2 ANQGSEA. This CDR3 contains 12 residues. Trimming cost V 0 bases and J 11 bases, with 13 bases left between them. CDR3 loop: CSVEDHSGEAFF. For the CDR3, the DNA is TGCAGCGTTGAAGACCATTCCGGGGAGGCTTTCTTT.

This clonotype has more than one count but fewer than ten. The J gene is TRBJ2-7, the V gene TRBV20-1; D is tentatively TRBD1 or TRBD2 (5 bases each). This CDR3 contains 14 residues. Germline V lookup: CDR1 DFQATT, CDR2 SNEGSKA (reference sequence). Trimming stripped 6 bases from V and 7 bases from J, with 22 bases between. In nucleotides, the CDR3 is TGCAGTGCCCTTACTCGAGGTAGTGAGGGGGAGCAGTACTTC. This encodes CSALTRGSEGEQYF.

The sample holds many counts of this clonotype. This chain uses TRBV6-1 with TRBJ2-7; perhaps TRBD2 as D (6 bases). V lost 5 bases to trimming and J lost 0 bases, with 11 bases between them. This CDR3 spans 14 amino acids. CDR1 MNHNS and CDR2 SASEGT come from the germline V gene. This CDR3 is CASSTSLASYEQYF. The CDR3 bases are TGTGCCAGCAGTACTAGCTTGGCCTCCTACGAGCAGTACTTC.

This clonotype was seen ten or more times. The rearrangement uses TRBV2 and TRBJ2-7, with TRBD2 matching over 9 bases. The J segment lost 5 bases and the V segment lost 4 bases, leaving 6 bases of the junction unmatched. The CDR3 is 14 residues long. Germline CDR1 is SNHLY and CDR2 is FYNNEI. In nucleotides, the CDR3 is TGTGCCAGCAGTGCTGGGACTAGCATCCACGAGCAGTACGTC. Translating it yields CASSAGTSIHEQYV.

With regard to this clonotype: The junction shows a germline mismatch at one end, possibly a read error. The rearrangement links TRBV14 to TRBJ1-1, with D perhaps TRBD1 (5 bases). CDR1 is SGHDN, CDR2 FVKESK, per germline. The CDR3 covers 13 residues. The CDR3 coding sequence is TGTGCCAGCAGCTCATCACCCGGGACTGGAGCTTTCTTT. It codes for CASSSSPGTGAFF.

The sample holds a few counts of this clonotype. This chain joins TRBV6-2 or TRBV6-3 and TRBJ1-1, with D hard to call. This CDR3 contains 14 residues. Trimming took off 7 bases at V and 3 bases at J, with 15 bases between the two ends. The V gene's germline CDR1 is MNHEY and CDR2 SVGEGT. The CDR3 here is CASKEGLMDTEAFF. The DNA of the CDR3 is TGTGCCAGCAAAGAGGGTCTAATGGACACTGAAGCTTTCTTT.

As to this clonotype: Possible read error: a much larger clone is one base away. The V gene is TRBV5-1, the J gene TRBJ2-7, with 15 bases that match TRBD2. This CDR3 has 16 amino acids. The J segment lost 2 bases and the V segment lost 4 bases, leaving 4 bases of the junction unmatched. In germline, CDR1 is SGHRS, CDR2 YFSETQ. CDR3 in DNA: TGCGCCAGCAGCCCCGGACTAGCGGGAGGGACCTACGAGCAGTACGTC. This codes for CASSPGLAGGTYEQYV.

At least ten counts were recorded for this clonotype. The J gene is TRBJ1-6, the V gene TRBV18; possibly TRBD1 for D (5 bases). Trimming cost V 2 bases and J 7 bases, with 9 bases left between them. The length of the CDR3 is 14 residues. Germline CDR1 reads KGHSH; CDR2 reads LQKENI. The CDR3 region has the DNA TGTGCCAGCTCACCAACCCAGGGAAATTCACCCCTCCACTTT. Its protein is CASSPTQGNSPLHF.

This clonotype has more than one count but fewer than ten. The rearrangement joins TRBV20-1 to TRBJ1-5, with a weak D call TRBD1 (6 bases). The CDR3 runs to 15 residues. V lost 1 base and J lost 3, with 13 bases in between. The germline V gene has CDR1 DFQATT and CDR2 SNEGSKA (reference sequence). The chain's CDR3 is CSARVQGGPNQPQHF. The CDR3 coding sequence is TGCAGTGCTAGAGTACAGGGTGGTCCCAATCAGCCCCAGCATTTT.